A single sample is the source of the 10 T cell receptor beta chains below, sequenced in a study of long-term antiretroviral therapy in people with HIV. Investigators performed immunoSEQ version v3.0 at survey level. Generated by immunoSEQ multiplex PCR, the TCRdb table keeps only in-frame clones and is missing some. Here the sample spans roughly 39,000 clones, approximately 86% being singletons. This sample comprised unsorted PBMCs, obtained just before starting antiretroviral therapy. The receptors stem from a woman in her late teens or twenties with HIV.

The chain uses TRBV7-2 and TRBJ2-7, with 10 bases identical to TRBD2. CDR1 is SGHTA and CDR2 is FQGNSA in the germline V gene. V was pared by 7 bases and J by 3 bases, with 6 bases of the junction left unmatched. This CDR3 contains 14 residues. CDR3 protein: CASTGTSVVYEQYF. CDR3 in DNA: TGTGCCAGCACCGGGACTAGCGTTGTCTACGAGCAGTACTTC.

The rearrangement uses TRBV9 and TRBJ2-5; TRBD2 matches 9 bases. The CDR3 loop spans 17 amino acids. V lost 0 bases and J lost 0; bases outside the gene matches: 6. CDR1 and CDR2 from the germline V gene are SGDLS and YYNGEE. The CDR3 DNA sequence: TGTGCCAGCAGCGTAGAGGGACTAGCCTCGTACCAAGAGACCCAGTACTTC. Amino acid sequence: CASSVEGLASYQETQYF.

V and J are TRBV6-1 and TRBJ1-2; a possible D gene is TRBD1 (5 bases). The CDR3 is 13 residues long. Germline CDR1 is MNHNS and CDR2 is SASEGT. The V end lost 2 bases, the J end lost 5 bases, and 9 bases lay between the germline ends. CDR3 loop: CASSELTEYGYTF. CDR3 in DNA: TGTGCCAGCAGTGAACTGACAGAATATGGCTACACCTTC.

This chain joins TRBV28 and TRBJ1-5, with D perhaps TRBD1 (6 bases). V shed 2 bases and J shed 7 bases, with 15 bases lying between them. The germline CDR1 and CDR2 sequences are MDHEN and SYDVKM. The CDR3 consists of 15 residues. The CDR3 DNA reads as TGTGCCAGCAGTTTAGGGAGTGGGGGCGTGCAGCCCCAGCATTTT. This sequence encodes CASSLGSGGVQPQHF.

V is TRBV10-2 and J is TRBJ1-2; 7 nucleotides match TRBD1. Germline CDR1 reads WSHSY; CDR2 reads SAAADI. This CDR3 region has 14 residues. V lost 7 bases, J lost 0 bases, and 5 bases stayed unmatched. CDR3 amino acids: CASTQTGTNYGYTF. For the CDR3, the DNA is TGCGCCAGCACCCAGACAGGGACTAACTATGGCTACACCTTC.

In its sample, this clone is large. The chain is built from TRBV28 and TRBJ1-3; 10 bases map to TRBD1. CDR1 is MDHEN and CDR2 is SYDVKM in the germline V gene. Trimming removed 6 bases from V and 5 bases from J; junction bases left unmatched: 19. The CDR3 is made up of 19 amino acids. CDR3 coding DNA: TGTGCCAGCAGCCCTACGGGGGACAGGGGCGGTTGGAAACGAAACACCATATATTTT. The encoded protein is CASSPTGDRGGWKRNTIYF.

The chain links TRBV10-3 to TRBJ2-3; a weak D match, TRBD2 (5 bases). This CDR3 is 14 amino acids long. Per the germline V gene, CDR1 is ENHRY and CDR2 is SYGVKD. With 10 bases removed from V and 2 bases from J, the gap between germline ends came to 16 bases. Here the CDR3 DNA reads TGTGCCACCAAAATAGGGAGTACCACAGATACGCAGTATTTT. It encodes CATKIGSTTDTQYF.

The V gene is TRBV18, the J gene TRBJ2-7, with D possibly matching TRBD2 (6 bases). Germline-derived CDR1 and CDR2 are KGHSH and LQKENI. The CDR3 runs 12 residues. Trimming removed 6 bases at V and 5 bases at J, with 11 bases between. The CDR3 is CASSRREDEQYF. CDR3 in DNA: TGTGCCAGCTCTCGCAGGGAGGACGAGCAGTACTTC. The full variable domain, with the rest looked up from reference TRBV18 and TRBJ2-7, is NAGVMQNPRHLVRRRGQEARLRCSPMKGHSHVYWYRQLPEEGLKFMVYLQKENIIDESGMPKERFSAEFPKEGPSILRIQQVVRGDSAAYFCASSRREDEQYFGPGTRLTVT.

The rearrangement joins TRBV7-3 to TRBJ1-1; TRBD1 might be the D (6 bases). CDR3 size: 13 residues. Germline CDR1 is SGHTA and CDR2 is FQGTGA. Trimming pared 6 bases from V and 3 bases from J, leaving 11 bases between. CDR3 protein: CASSSQGDTEAFF. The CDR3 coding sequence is TGTGCCAGCAGTTCACAGGGAGACACTGAAGCTTTCTTT.

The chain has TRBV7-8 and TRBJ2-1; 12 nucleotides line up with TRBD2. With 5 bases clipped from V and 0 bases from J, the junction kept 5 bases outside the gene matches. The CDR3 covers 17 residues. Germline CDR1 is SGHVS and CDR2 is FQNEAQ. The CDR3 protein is CASSPRTSGISYNEQFF. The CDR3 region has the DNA TGTGCCAGCAGCCCGCGGACTAGCGGGATCTCCTACAATGAGCAGTTCTTC.